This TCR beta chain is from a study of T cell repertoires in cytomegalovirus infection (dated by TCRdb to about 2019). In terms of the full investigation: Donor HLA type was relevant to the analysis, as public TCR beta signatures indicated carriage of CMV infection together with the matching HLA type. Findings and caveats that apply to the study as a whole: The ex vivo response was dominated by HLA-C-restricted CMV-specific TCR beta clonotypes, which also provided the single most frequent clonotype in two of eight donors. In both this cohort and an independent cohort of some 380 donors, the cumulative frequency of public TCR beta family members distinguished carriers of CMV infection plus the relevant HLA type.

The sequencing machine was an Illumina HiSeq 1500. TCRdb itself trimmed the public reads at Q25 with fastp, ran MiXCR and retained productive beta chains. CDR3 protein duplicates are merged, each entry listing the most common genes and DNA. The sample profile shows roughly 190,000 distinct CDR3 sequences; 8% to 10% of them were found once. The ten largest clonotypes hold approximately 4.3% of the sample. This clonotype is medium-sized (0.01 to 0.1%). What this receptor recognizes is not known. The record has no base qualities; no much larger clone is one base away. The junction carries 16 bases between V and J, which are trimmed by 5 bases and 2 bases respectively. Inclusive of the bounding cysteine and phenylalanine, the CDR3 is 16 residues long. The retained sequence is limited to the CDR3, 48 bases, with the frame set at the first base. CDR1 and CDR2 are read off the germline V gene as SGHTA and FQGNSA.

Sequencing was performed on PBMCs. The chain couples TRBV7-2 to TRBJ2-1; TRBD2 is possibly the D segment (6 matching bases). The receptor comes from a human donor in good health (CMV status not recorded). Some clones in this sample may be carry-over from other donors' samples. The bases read TGTGCCAGCAGCAAAGACCGGGACTTCACCTACAATGAGCAGTTCTTC. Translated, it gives CASSKDRDFTYNEQFF.